The rows below give T cell receptor beta chains drawn from one sample of a study of T cell changes during pregnancy in multiple sclerosis. TCRdb's copy holds only in-frame clones and misses some; the assay was immunoSEQ multiplex PCR. The table lists about 40,000 clones, about 92% of them singletons. The sequencing used CD4+ T cells from peripheral blood mononuclear cells, collected in the first trimester of pregnancy. The receptors were gathered from a female donor with multiple sclerosis, enrolled in a pregnancy study. Both conserved end residues are part of each CDR3. D genes are given only for firm matches. Some rows mark clone size as missing; the rest say once, few, many or name a class of expanded clone.

j_gene,abundance,v_gene,d_gene,CDR3aa,CDR3nt
TRBJ2-3,-,TRBV30,TRBD2,CAFTRTSGTDTQYF,TGTGCCTTCACCCGGACTAGCGGGACCGATACGCAGTATTTT
TRBJ1-5,-,TRBV19,-,CASSPGGLQPQHF,TGTGCCAGTAGCCCGGGGGGCTTGCAGCCCCAGCATTTT
TRBJ2-1,-,TRBV11-2,TRBD1,CASSRGQGASYNEQFF,TGTGCCAGCAGCCGGGGACAGGGGGCGTCCTACAATGAGCAGTTCTTC
TRBJ2-7,-,TRBV9,-,CASSDRIAGYEQYF,TGTGCCAGCAGCGACCGAATTGCGGGCTACGAGCAGTACTTC
TRBJ2-1,-,TRBV4-2,TRBD2,CASSKGRGGENEQFF,TGTGCCAGCAGCAAGGGGCGGGGGGGCGAAAATGAGCAGTTCTTC
TRBJ2-5,-,TRBV29-1,TRBD2,CSVESSGGAETQYF,TGCAGCGTTGAGTCTAGCGGGGGGGCGGAGACCCAGTACTTC
TRBJ1-4,-,TRBV5-1,-,CASSLGDKATNEKLFF,TGCGCCAGCAGCTTGGGGGACAAGGCCACTAATGAAAAACTGTTTTTT
TRBJ2-7,-,TRBV28,TRBD1,CASSFVGTGFEQYF,TGTGCCAGCAGTTTCGTGGGGACAGGGTTCGAGCAGTACTTC
TRBJ2-5,-,TRBV2,-,CASSTRETQYF,TGTGCCAGCAGTACTCGCGAGACCCAGTACTTC
TRBJ2-5,-,TRBV9,TRBD2,CASSVDPGGKTQYF,TGTGCCAGCAGCGTCGACCCGGGAGGAAAGACCCAGTACTTC
TRBJ1-1,-,TRBV18,-,CASSPLFNTEAFF,TGTGCCAGCTCACCCTTGTTTAACACTGAAGCTTTCTTT
TRBJ1-5,-,TRBV19,-,CASRPRADRDNQPQHF,TGTGCCAGTAGACCGAGGGCGGACAGAGACAATCAGCCCCAGCATTTT
TRBJ1-1,-,TRBV7-3,-,CASSLKATGEAFF,TGTGCCAGCAGCTTAAAAGCGACAGGCGAAGCTTTCTTT
TRBJ2-7,-,TRBV28,TRBD2,CASRLAGSSYEQYF,TGTGCCAGCAGACTAGCGGGTAGCTCCTACGAGCAGTACTTC
TRBJ1-2,-,TRBV19,TRBD1,CASKQGAIWGYTF,TGTGCCAGTAAACAGGGGGCAATTTGGGGCTACACCTTC
TRBJ1-1,-,TRBV28,-,CASSPGRAGVTEAFF,TGTGCCAGCAGCCCTGGACGGGCAGGGGTGACTGAAGCTTTCTTT
TRBJ1-1,-,TRBV10-3,-,CAISAESHEAFF,TGTGCCATCAGTGCGGAGAGTCATGAAGCTTTCTTT
TRBJ2-1,-,TRBV19,-,CASSDTQRLTYNEQFF,TGTGCCAGTAGTGACACCCAACGGTTAACCTACAATGAGCAGTTCTTC
TRBJ1-4,-,TRBV14,-,CASSQGVFSNEKLFF,TGTGCCAGCAGCCAAGGAGTGTTTTCTAATGAAAAACTGTTTTTT
TRBJ2-2,once,TRBV12-5,-,CASVFLRTVNTGELFF,TGTGCTAGTGTTTTTTTGAGGACAGTGAACACCGGGGAGCTGTTTTTT
TRBJ2-2,-,TRBV7-3,TRBD1,CASSLRGTGSPGELFF,TGTGCCAGCAGCTTACGTGGGACAGGGTCCCCCGGGGAGCTGTTTTTT
TRBJ2-3,-,TRBV9,-,CASSVDQLATDTQYF,TGTGCCAGCAGCGTAGATCAACTAGCTACAGATACGCAGTATTTT
TRBJ1-2,-,TRBV28,-,CASRGGGGSGYTF,TGTGCCAGCAGGGGGGGAGGGGGAAGTGGCTACACCTTC
TRBJ2-1,once,TRBV30,-,CAWSVLPEYSEQFF,TGTGCCTGGAGTGTCCTCCCGGAGTATAGTGAGCAGTTCTTC
TRBJ1-5,-,TRBV10-3,-,CATGTTGNQPQHF,TGTGCCACCGGAACCACAGGGAATCAGCCCCAGCATTTT
TRBJ1-5,once,TRBV7-9,-,CASSLATLQGGNQPQHF,TGTGCCAGCAGCTTAGCGACCCTACAGGGAGGGAATCAGCCCCAGCATTTT
TRBJ1-3,-,TRBV9,-,CASSFGEGRVGNTIYF,TGTGCCAGCAGCTTCGGCGAAGGGAGAGTTGGAAACACCATATATTTT
TRBJ2-3,-,TRBV10-3,-,CAIRDHRGTDTQYF,TGTGCCATCCGGGATCATCGAGGCACAGATACGCAGTATTTT
TRBJ1-1,-,TRBV28,TRBD1,CASSLGDRARPNTEAFF,TGTGCCAGCAGTCTGGGGGACAGGGCTCGGCCCAACACTGAAGCTTTCTTT
TRBJ2-1,-,TRBV6-1,-,CASKIPFPDEQFF,TGTGCCAGCAAGATCCCCTTCCCGGATGAGCAGTTCTTC
TRBJ2-1,-,TRBV7-3,TRBD2,CASSPTGGPNEQFF,TGTGCCAGCAGCCCGACGGGAGGGCCAAATGAGCAGTTCTTC
TRBJ2-2,-,TRBV7-3,-,CASSLNSIGAGELFF,TGTGCCAGCAGCTTAAATTCTATCGGAGCCGGGGAGCTGTTTTTT
TRBJ2-2,once,TRBV4-1,TRBD1,CASSRGQVNTGELFF,TGCGCCAGCAGCCGGGGACAGGTTAACACCGGGGAGCTGTTTTTT
TRBJ2-7,-,TRBV30,-,CAWSRGTYEQYF,TGTGCCTGGAGTAGGGGCACCTACGAGCAGTACTTC
TRBJ2-5,once,TRBV4-3,-,CASSLGGRETQYF,TGCGCCAGCAGCCTCGGGGGACGAGAGACCCAGTACTTC
TRBJ2-3,-,TRBV7-6,-,CASSFGGGTDTQYF,TGTGCCAGCAGCTTCGGCGGGGGCACAGATACGCAGTATTTT
TRBJ2-2,-,TRBV7-2,-,CASSLGQGRTGELFF,TGTGCCAGCAGCTTAGGGCAGGGTCGCACCGGGGAGCTGTTTTTT